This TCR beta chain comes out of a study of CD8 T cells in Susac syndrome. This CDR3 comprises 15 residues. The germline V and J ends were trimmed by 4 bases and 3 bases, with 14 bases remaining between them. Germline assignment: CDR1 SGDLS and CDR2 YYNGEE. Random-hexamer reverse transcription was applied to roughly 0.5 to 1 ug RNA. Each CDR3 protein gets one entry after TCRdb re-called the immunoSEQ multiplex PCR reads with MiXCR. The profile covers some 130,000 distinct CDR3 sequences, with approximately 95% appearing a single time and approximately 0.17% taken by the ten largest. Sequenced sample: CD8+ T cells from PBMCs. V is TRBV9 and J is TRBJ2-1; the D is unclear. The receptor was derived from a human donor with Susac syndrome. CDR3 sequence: CASSHIGGNYNEQFF. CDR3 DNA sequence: TGTGCCAGCAGCCACATCGGTGGCAACTACAATGAGCAGTTCTTC.